Each of the 32 T cell receptor beta chains below was sequenced from the same sample in a study of low-dose radiotherapy and immunotherapy resistance in tumors. Primers targeting TRAV and TRBV primed first-strand cDNA, covering alpha and beta chains. It was with a constant-region primer and a V-primer adapter that TCRs were amplified over around 19 PCR cycles. MiXCR was run by TCRdb on the reads, yielding one entry per CDR3 protein. Of 70,000 to 90,000 distinct CDR3 sequences listed, roughly a sixth are singletons. The sample's time point: before trial treatment. This material consisted of PBMCs, taken before treatment. Source of these receptors: a male donor with prostate cancer.

This clonotype was counted many times. The genes are TRBV19 and TRBJ1-1, with D hard to call. Germline V gives CDR1 LNHDA, CDR2 SQIVND (reference sequence). Trimming shortened V by 8 bases and J by 0 bases, and 13 bases separated the two germline ends. The CDR3 loop spans 14 amino acids. CDR3 loop: CASRRGTVNTEAFF. The DNA for the CDR3 is TGTGCCAGTCGACGGGGTACTGTGAACACTGAAGCTTTCTTT.

For this clonotype: One base separates it from a far larger clone, so it is likely a read error. This chain links TRBV11-2 with TRBJ2-7; D not resolved. The ends were cut back, 0 bases at V and 7 bases at J, with 13 bases in the middle. CDR1 and CDR2 from the germline V gene are SGHAT and FQNNGV. The CDR3 totals 14 residues. The CDR3 reads CASSLDSSYNEQYF. Written as DNA, the CDR3 is TGTGCCAGCAGCTTAGACAGCTCCTACAATGAGCAGTACTTC. The whole variable domain, filled in from reference TRBV11-2 and TRBJ2-7, reads EAGVAQSPRYKIIEKRQSVAFWCNPISGHATLYWYQQILGQGPKLLIQFQNNGVVDDSQLPKDRFSAERLKGVDSTLKIQPAKLEDSAVYLCASSLDSSYNEQYFGPGTRLTVT.

This clonotype was detected ten times or more. The CDR3 loop reads CASSRGTSGQETQYF. The DNA for the CDR3 is TGTGCCAGCAGCCGCGGGACTAGCGGACAAGAGACCCAGTACTTC. The chain joins TRBV4-2 to TRBJ2-5, with TRBD2 matching 11 bases. Trimming at V came to 4 bases and at J to 2 bases, leaving 3 bases not matched to a gene. Germline V gene lookup returns CDR1 LGHNA and CDR2 YNFKEQ. This CDR3 spans 15 amino acids.

This clonotype was detected ten times or more. The genes are TRBV10-3 and TRBJ1-1; the D gene is possibly TRBD1 (6 bases). Trimming removed 6 bases at V and 1 base at J, with 12 bases between. The CDR3 is 14 amino acids. Germline CDR1 ENHRY, CDR2 SYGVKD. In DNA, the CDR3 is TGTGCCATCAGCGGGGAGGGGGGGAACACTGAAGCTTTCTTT. This sequence encodes CAISGEGGNTEAFF.

This clonotype was found many times. The V call is TRBV6-6, the J call TRBJ2-7; 9 bases match TRBD1. CDR3 length: 13 amino acids. CDR1 MNHNY and CDR2 SVGAGI come from the germline V gene (reference sequence). Losses at the gene ends were 5 bases for V and 5 bases for J; bases not matched to a gene: 4. The CDR3 here is CASSGDRVNEQYF. CDR3 nucleotides: TGTGCCAGCAGTGGGGACAGGGTCAACGAGCAGTACTTC.

This clonotype was found many times. The J gene is TRBJ2-3, the V gene TRBV20-1; 7 nucleotides align to TRBD2. The CDR3 contains 12 residues. Germline-derived CDR1 and CDR2 are DFQATT and SNEGSKA (reference sequence). V gave up 7 bases and J gave up 6 bases; unmatched junction bases: 7. The chain's CDR3 is CSGGGLADTQYF. In DNA form, the CDR3 reads TGCAGTGGGGGAGGGCTAGCGGATACGCAGTATTTT.

This clonotype was observed many times. The chain carries TRBV5-4 and TRBJ1-2; no firm D call. This CDR3 has 14 amino acids. The germline V gene has CDR1 SGHNT and CDR2 YYREEE (reference sequence). V was cut by 0 bases and J by 2 bases, with 8 bases left in between. CDR3 DNA sequence: TGTGCCAGCAGCTTGGGGGTCCGCAACTATGGCTACACCTTC. Its protein is CASSLGVRNYGYTF.

This clonotype was recorded many times. The chain is built from TRBV7-9 and TRBJ1-1; D not certain. The V gene lost 5 bases and the J gene lost 11 bases, with 21 bases spanning the gap. Germline CDR1 SEHNR, CDR2 FQNEAQ (reference sequence). The CDR3 totals 14 residues. Written as DNA, the CDR3 is TGTGCCAGCAGCCATGAGACCGGCATCCGAGGCGCTTTCTTT. This sequence encodes CASSHETGIRGAFF.

This clonotype was recorded many times. The chain is built from TRBV6-5 and TRBJ2-5; D gene ambiguous. Germline CDR1 reads MNHEY; CDR2 reads SVGAGI. V gave up 6 bases and J gave up 4 bases, with 9 bases separating them. The CDR3 sequence is 12 residues long. CDR3 loop: CASRTVGETQYF. The CDR3 DNA is TGTGCCAGCAGGACCGTTGGAGAGACCCAGTACTTC.

This rearrangement joins TRBV21-1 to TRBJ2-1; the listed D gene, TRBD1, was not tested against the DNA. TRBV21-1 constitutes a pseudogene. The CDR3 length is 16 residues. The CDR3 spells CASSAPLLQGVNEQFF. The CDR3 DNA follows: TGTGCCAGCAGTGCCCCTCTCCTGCAGGGGGTTAATGAGCAGTTCTTC.

This clonotype was detected many times. The J gene is TRBJ1-2, the V gene TRBV5-1, with a possible D match to TRBD1 (5 bases). The CDR3 spans 13 residues. Trimming cost V 7 bases and J 8 bases, with 18 bases left between them. From germline, CDR1 is SGHRS and CDR2 YFSETQ. The DNA for the CDR3 is TGCGCCAGCCATGCCCCGGGACTAGAAGGCTACACCTTC. Its protein product is CASHAPGLEGYTF.

On this clonotype itself: Given a far larger clone just one base away, this is likely a sequencing read error. The V gene is TRBV6-8, the J gene TRBJ2-5; 12 bases fit TRBD2. Germline CDR1 reads MNHGY; CDR2 reads SAAAGT. The CDR3 spans 16 residues. The V gene end was trimmed by 4 bases and the J gene end by 11 bases; junction bases not matched to a gene: 14. The CDR3 DNA reads as TGTGCCAGCAGTTTACGGGCTAGCGGGGGGGTGAATGAGCAGTACTTC. It specifies CASSLRASGGVNEQYF.

The sample holds many counts of this clonotype. The V and J genes are TRBV11-2 and TRBJ2-7, with TRBD2 matching over 12 bases. Germline values: CDR1 SGHAT, CDR2 FQNNGV. This CDR3 spans 18 amino acids. V trimming: 0 bases; J trimming: 2 bases; junction bases outside the gene matches: 8. CDR3 sequence: CASSLEAPTSGGTYEQYF. CDR3 sequence (DNA): TGTGCCAGCAGCTTAGAGGCTCCGACTAGCGGGGGAACCTACGAGCAGTACTTC.

This clonotype was seen at least ten times. The germline gene is not matched at one end of the junction; a read error may be the cause. This rearrangement joins TRBV30 to TRBJ2-7, with 7 bases matching TRBD1. The germline CDR1 and CDR2 sequences are GTSNPN and SVGIG (reference sequence). The CDR3 has 12 amino acids. The CDR3 sequence is CAWSEGAARGNF. The CDR3 DNA reads as TGTGCCTGGAGTGAGGGGGCGGCCCGAGGGAACTTC. Filled out from reference TRBV30 and TRBJ2-7, the complete variable domain reads SQTIHQWPATLVQPVGSPLSLECTVEGTSNPNLYWYRQAAGRGLQLLFYSVGIGQISSEVPQNLSASRPQDRQFILSSKKLLLSDSGFYLCAWSEGAARGNFGPGTRLTVT.

This clonotype has a count of ten or more. The chain has TRBV18 and TRBJ2-1, with D tentatively TRBD2 (6 bases). Trimming took 3 bases from V and 9 from J, leaving 9 bases between them. Germline V gene sequence: CDR1 KGHSH, CDR2 LQKENI. The CDR3 length is 12 residues. This chain's CDR3 is CASSPEGGEQFF. In DNA, the CDR3 is TGTGCCAGCTCACCGGAGGGAGGTGAGCAGTTCTTC.

There are many counts of this clonotype. The genes are TRBV11-2 and TRBJ1-1; a weak D match, TRBD1 (6 bases). Germline-derived CDR1 and CDR2 are SGHAT and FQNNGV. V lost 0 bases to trimming and J lost 11 bases, with 10 bases between them. CDR3 length equals 12 residues. The CDR3 DNA sequence: TGTGCCAGCAGCTTAGAAGGGGGGGGCGCTTTCTTT. Amino acid sequence: CASSLEGGGAFF.

Regarding this clonotype: An end of the junction differs from the germline gene, which may be a read error. The chain carries TRBV9 and TRBJ2-2, with 13 positions matching TRBD2. The CDR3 has 18 amino acids. Germline lookup yields CDR1 SGDLS and CDR2 YYNGEE. In DNA, the CDR3 is TGTGCCAGCAGCGTAGGGACTAGCGGGGGCTTTAACACCGAGGAGCTGTTTTTT. Its translation: CASSVGTSGGFNTEELFF.

This clonotype was recorded at least ten times. This chain uses TRBV7-2 with TRBJ2-2, with 7 bases fitting TRBD2. V trimming: 7 bases; J trimming: 0 bases; junction bases outside the gene matches: 5. Looked up from germline, CDR1 is SGHTA and CDR2 is FQGNSA. CDR3 length: 15 residues. The chain's CDR3 is CASIPGLTNTGELFF. DNA of the CDR3: TGTGCCAGCATTCCGGGACTAACGAACACCGGGGAGCTGTTTTTT.

This clonotype came up many times. The chain recombines TRBV5-1 with TRBJ2-7; 8 bases are a match to TRBD1. The CDR3 totals 15 residues. The J segment lost 1 base and the V segment lost 5 bases, leaving 8 bases of the junction unmatched. Germline assignment: CDR1 SGHRS and CDR2 YFSETQ. The CDR3 nucleotides read TGCGCCAGCAGAGGACCGGGACAGGTGTCCTACGAGCAGTACTTC. Its translation: CASRGPGQVSYEQYF. Based on the CDR3 plus reference TRBV5-1 and TRBJ2-7, the full variable domain is KAGVTQTPRYLIKTRGQQVTLSCSPISGHRSVSWYQQTPGQGLQFLFEYFSETQRNKGNFPGRFSGRQFSNSRSEMNVSTLELGDSALYLCASRGPGQVSYEQYFGPGTRLTVT.

This clonotype was observed many times. The rearrangement links TRBV25-1 to TRBJ2-3; no definite D call. The CDR3 totals 16 residues. Trimming took off 4 bases at V and 1 base at J, with 15 bases between the two ends. Germline V gene lookup returns CDR1 MGHDK and CDR2 SYGVNS. The CDR3 DNA reads as TGTGCCAGCAGTGGGCCCCTAGATCTCGGCACAGATACGCAGTATTTT. Protein sequence: CASSGPLDLGTDTQYF.

Ten or more counts support this clonotype. The chain is built from TRBV10-2 and TRBJ2-5; D may be TRBD2 (5 bases). The germline V and J ends were trimmed by 6 bases and 1 base, with 9 bases remaining between them. The germline gives CDR1 WSHSY, CDR2 SAAADI. The CDR3 runs to 13 residues. CDR3 protein: CASSRGLQETQYF. The CDR3 DNA sequence: TGCGCCAGCAGCCGCGGACTCCAAGAGACCCAGTACTTC.

This clonotype was seen ten or more times. V is TRBV2 and J is TRBJ2-1; the match to TRBD1 covers 7 bases. The CDR3 has 14 amino acids. V dropped 8 bases and J dropped 2; count of bases not matched to a gene: 6. Per the germline V gene, CDR1 is SNHLY and CDR2 is FYNNEI. As DNA, the CDR3 is TGTGCCAGCCTCGCTGGGACAGCCTACAATGAGCAGTTCTTC. It encodes CASLAGTAYNEQFF.

This clonotype was seen ten or more times. The chain recombines TRBV6-8 with TRBJ1-1, with 8 bases identical to TRBD1. Germline V gives CDR1 MNHGY, CDR2 SAAAGT. The V segment lost 7 bases and the J segment 7 bases; nucleotides outside the gene matches: 11. This CDR3 spans 14 amino acids. Here the CDR3 DNA reads TGTGCCAGCATCAACAGGGGGGGCGTCGGTGAAGCTTTCTTT. Amino acids: CASINRGGVGEAFF.

The sample holds one count of this clonotype. This likely came from a read error, as a far larger clone is one base away. The chain couples TRBV5-3 to TRBJ2-1, with TRBD1 as a possible D gene (6 bases). TRBV5-3 is given ORF status, its function remaining uncertain. With 9 bases removed from V and 9 bases from J, the gap between germline ends came to 16 bases. There are 12 residues in the CDR3. This chain's CDR3 is CANSPQGSEQFF. CDR3 in DNA: TGTGCCAACAGCCCGCAGGGGAGTGAGCAGTTCTTC.

This clonotype was detected many times. The chain employs TRBV5-1 and TRBJ2-5, with 8 bases identical to TRBD2. Per the germline V gene, CDR1 is SGHRS and CDR2 is YFSETQ. Germline trimming cut 5 bases from V and 2 bases from J; bases unmatched to any gene: 8. This CDR3 is 15 amino acids long. This chain's CDR3 is CASRKFAGGQETQYF. In DNA form, the CDR3 reads TGCGCCAGCAGAAAATTTGCGGGGGGACAAGAGACCCAGTACTTC. The complete variable domain, with remaining parts taken from reference TRBV5-1 and TRBJ2-5, reads KAGVTQTPRYLIKTRGQQVTLSCSPISGHRSVSWYQQTPGQGLQFLFEYFSETQRNKGNFPGRFSGRQFSNSRSEMNVSTLELGDSALYLCASRKFAGGQETQYFGPGTRLLVL.

This clonotype has at least ten counts. The CDR3, as DNA: TGTGCCAGCAGCAGGATCTCGGGCTCCTACGAGCAGTACTTC. Its translation: CASSRISGSYEQYF. J is TRBJ2-7 and V is TRBV5-4; D gene uncertain. The V gene's germline CDR1 is SGHNT and CDR2 YYREEE (reference sequence). V was cut by 4 bases and J by 0 bases, with 11 bases left in between. The CDR3 totals 14 residues.

This clonotype was observed at least ten times. The J gene is TRBJ1-2, the V gene TRBV6-2 or TRBV6-3; 12 positions agree with TRBD1. Germline trimming cut 2 bases from V and 8 bases from J; bases unmatched to any gene: 12. Looked up from germline, CDR1 is MNHEY and CDR2 is SVGEGT. This CDR3 has 17 residues. This CDR3 is CASSYGPTGQGAVGYTF. CDR3 in DNA: TGTGCCAGCAGTTACGGACCTACGGGACAGGGGGCCGTGGGCTACACCTTC.

This clonotype occurred many times. The chain employs TRBV9 and TRBJ2-3, with 9 nucleotides matching TRBD2. The CDR3 runs to 13 residues. The V gene's germline CDR1 is SGDLS and CDR2 YYNGEE. Unmatched junction bases numbered 0, after V lost 3 bases and J lost 4 bases. CDR3: CASSASGADTQYF. The CDR3 nucleotides are TGTGCCAGCAGCGCTAGCGGGGCAGATACGCAGTATTTT.

There are a few counts of this clonotype. The genes are TRBV12-3 or TRBV12-4 and TRBJ2-1, with D uncertain. This CDR3 region has 10 residues. V gave up 10 bases and J gave up 5 bases, with 6 bases separating them. CDR3 in amino acids: CATGNNEQFF. DNA of the CDR3: TGTGCCACCGGAAACAATGAGCAGTTCTTC.

This clonotype was recorded many times. The chain recombines TRBV6-2 or TRBV6-3 with TRBJ2-1; TRBD1 matches 7 bases. The CDR3 totals 16 residues. The germline gives CDR1 MNHEY, CDR2 SVGEGT. Trimming cost V 2 bases and J 6 bases; bases outside gene matches: 10. CDR3 sequence reads: CASSYRRDRAFNEQFF. The CDR3 nucleotides read TGTGCCAGCAGTTACCGTCGGGACAGAGCTTTCAATGAGCAGTTCTTC.

This clonotype was counted many times. CDR3 region: CASAPSGYEQYF. CDR3 sequence (DNA): TGTGCCAGCGCCCCTTCGGGGTACGAGCAGTACTTC. This chain joins TRBV7-9 and TRBJ2-7; weak D call: TRBD2 (5 bases). V shed 8 bases and J shed 4 bases, with 12 bases lying between them. The CDR3 covers 12 residues. Germline CDR1 reads SEHNR; CDR2 reads FQNEAQ (reference sequence).

Many counts were recorded for this clonotype. The chain is built from TRBV6-2 or TRBV6-3 and TRBJ2-7, with D possibly matching TRBD1 (6 bases). Looked up from germline, CDR1 is MNHEY and CDR2 is SVGEGT. Trimming cost V 5 bases and J 5 bases, with 16 bases left between them. The length of the CDR3 is 14 residues. The CDR3 loop reads CASSANRELDEQYF. CDR3 coding DNA: TGTGCCAGCAGTGCCAACAGGGAACTGGACGAGCAGTACTTC.